The rows below give T cell receptor beta chains drawn from one sample of a study of blood T cells in healthy people across ages. TCRdb called the 5' RACE reads again in MiXCR, with one record for every CDR3 protein. The sample yields more than 1 million distinct CDR3 sequences, 45% seen once. The specimen was blood. These receptors all stem from a woman in her fifties or sixties in good health. CDR3s include the opening cysteine and the closing phenylalanine or tryptophan. D genes are given only for firm matches. Expanded clones are given a class, and other clones once, few, many or no size at all.

j_gene: TRBJ1-2
v_gene: TRBV5-1
abundance: -
d_gene: TRBD1
CDR3nt: TGCGCCAGCAGCTTGGAGGGACAGACTTCCTATGGCTACACCTTC
CDR3aa: CASSLEGQTSYGYTF

j_gene: TRBJ2-4
v_gene: TRBV11-2
abundance: -
d_gene: -
CDR3nt: TGTGCCAGCAGCTTAGATAGCGGTAGCTCCTACAATGAGCAGTACTTC
CDR3aa: CASSLDSGSSYNEQYF

j_gene: TRBJ2-1
v_gene: TRBV5-1
abundance: -
d_gene: -
CDR3nt: TGCGCCAGCAGCTTGAGGGCGGGATCGGGCAGAGCCTACAATGAGCAGTTCTTC
CDR3aa: CASSLRAGSGRAYNEQFF

j_gene: TRBJ2-1
v_gene: TRBV5-5
abundance: -
d_gene: -
CDR3nt: TGTGCCAGCAGCTTTGGCGCTAGCGAGTACAATGAGCAGTTCTTC
CDR3aa: CASSFGASEYNEQFF

j_gene: TRBJ1-5
v_gene: TRBV20-1
abundance: -
d_gene: TRBD1
CDR3nt: TGCAGTGCTAGAGAACCGACAGGGGATGGCAATCAGCCCCAGCATTTT
CDR3aa: CSAREPTGDGNQPQHF

j_gene: TRBJ2-7
v_gene: TRBV3-1
abundance: -
d_gene: -
CDR3nt: TGTGCCAGCAGCCTCCCTGTTGGTAGCGGAACCGATGAGCAGTACTTC
CDR3aa: CASSLPVGSGTDEQYF

j_gene: TRBJ2-7
v_gene: TRBV7-6
abundance: few
d_gene: -
CDR3nt: TGTGCCAGCAGCTTAAGGCCTAGCGACCCCAGTGCAGTTATCTACGAGCAGTACTTC
CDR3aa: CASSLRPSDPSAVIYEQYF

j_gene: TRBJ2-3
v_gene: TRBV18
abundance: -
d_gene: -
CDR3nt: TGTGCCAGCTCACCTGGGATTACAGATACGCAGTATTTT
CDR3aa: CASSPGITDTQYF

j_gene: TRBJ2-5
v_gene: TRBV9
abundance: -
d_gene: TRBD1
CDR3nt: TGTGCCAGCAGCGCAGGGAACCTCCGGGACAGAAAAATTCAGGCTATCCAGACCCAGTACTTC
CDR3aa: CASSAGNLRDRKIQAIQTQYF

j_gene: TRBJ2-1
v_gene: TRBV11-3
abundance: -
d_gene: TRBD1
CDR3nt: TGTGCCAGCAGCTCCCAGGACAGGGGGCTTCGGAATGAGCAGTTCTTC
CDR3aa: CASSSQDRGLRNEQFF

j_gene: TRBJ2-1
v_gene: TRBV20-1
abundance: -
d_gene: TRBD2
CDR3nt: TGCAGTGCAGACGTACTAGCGGGAGACTCCGATGAGCAGTTCTTC
CDR3aa: CSADVLAGDSDEQFF

j_gene: TRBJ1-2
v_gene: TRBV7-8
abundance: few
d_gene: -
CDR3nt: TGTGCCAGCAGCTTAGTATCCGGGATGAGAGACTATGGCTACACCTTC
CDR3aa: CASSLVSGMRDYGYTF

j_gene: TRBJ1-6
v_gene: TRBV9
abundance: -
d_gene: TRBD1
CDR3nt: TGTGCCAGCAGCTCGACGGACAGGCCCCCTTCACCCCTCCACTTT
CDR3aa: CASSSTDRPPSPLHF

j_gene: TRBJ1-6
v_gene: TRBV4-2
abundance: once
d_gene: -
CDR3nt: TGTGCCAGCAGCCAAGATCGGGGAGCTTATTCACCCCTCCACTTT
CDR3aa: CASSQDRGAYSPLHF